Each of the 2 T cell receptor beta chains below was sequenced from the same sample in a study of blood T cell repertoires in COVID-19. Assay used: immunoSEQ multiplex PCR; TCRdb lists only in-frame clones, some missing. This table holds about 140,000 clones, more than 70% found once. Sequencing input: peripheral blood. These receptors all come from a human donor in a cohort sampled during active COVID-19.

The CDR3 here is CATSRDRTVSRAFF. CDR3 sequence (DNA): TGTGCCACCAGCAGAGATAGAACAGTTTCAAGAGCTTTCTTT. The chain carries TRBV15 and TRBJ1-1; unclear D gene. The germline CDR1 and CDR2 sequences are LNHNV and YYDKDF (reference sequence). This CDR3 region has 14 residues. The germline V and J ends were trimmed by 0 bases and 10 bases, with 15 bases remaining between them.

The chain couples TRBV3-1 (or the pseudogene TRBV3-2) to TRBJ1-6; D possibly corresponds to TRBD1 (5 bases). V was shortened by 4 bases and J by 5 bases, with 9 bases between the two germline ends. Germline CDR1 is LGHDT and CDR2 is YNNKEL (reference sequence). The CDR3 consists of 14 residues. The CDR3 here is CASSPRQNNSPLHF. The CDR3 DNA follows: TGTGCCAGCAGCCCGCGACAGAATAATTCACCCCTCCACTTT.